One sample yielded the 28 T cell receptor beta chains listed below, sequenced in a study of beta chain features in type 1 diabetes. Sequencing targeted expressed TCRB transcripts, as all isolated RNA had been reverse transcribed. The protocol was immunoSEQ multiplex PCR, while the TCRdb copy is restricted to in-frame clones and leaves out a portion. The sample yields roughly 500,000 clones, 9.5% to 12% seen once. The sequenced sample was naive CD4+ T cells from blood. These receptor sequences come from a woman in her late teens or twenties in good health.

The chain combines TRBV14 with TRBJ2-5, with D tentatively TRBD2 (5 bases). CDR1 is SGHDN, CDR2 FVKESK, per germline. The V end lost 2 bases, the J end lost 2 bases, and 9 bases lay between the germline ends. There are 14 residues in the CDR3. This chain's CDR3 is CASSQPGMQETQYF. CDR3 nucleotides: TGTGCCAGCAGCCAACCGGGAATGCAAGAGACCCAGTACTTC.

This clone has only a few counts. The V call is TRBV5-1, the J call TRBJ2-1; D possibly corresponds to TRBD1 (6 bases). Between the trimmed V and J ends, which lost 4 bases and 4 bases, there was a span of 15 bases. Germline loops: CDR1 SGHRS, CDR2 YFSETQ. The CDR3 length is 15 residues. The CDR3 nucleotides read TGCGCCAGCAGCGTTGGACAGTCAGTTTACAATGAGCAGTTCTTC. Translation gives CASSVGQSVYNEQFF.

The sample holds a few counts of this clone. The CDR3 coding sequence is TGTGCCAGCAGAAAGGGACTAGCTGAAGAGACCCAGTACTTC. It codes for CASRKGLAEETQYF. This chain uses TRBV2 with TRBJ2-5, with TRBD2 identical over 9 bases. This CDR3 region has 14 residues. In germline, CDR1 is SNHLY, CDR2 FYNNEI. Trimming took 6 bases from V and 3 from J; bases not matched to a gene: 5.

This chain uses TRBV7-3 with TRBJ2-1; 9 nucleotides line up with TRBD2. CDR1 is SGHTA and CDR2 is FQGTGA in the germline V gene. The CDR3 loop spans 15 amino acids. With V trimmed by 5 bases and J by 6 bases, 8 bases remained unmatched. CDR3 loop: CASSPSGDRINEQFF. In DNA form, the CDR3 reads TGTGCCAGCAGCCCTAGCGGGGATAGGATCAATGAGCAGTTCTTC.

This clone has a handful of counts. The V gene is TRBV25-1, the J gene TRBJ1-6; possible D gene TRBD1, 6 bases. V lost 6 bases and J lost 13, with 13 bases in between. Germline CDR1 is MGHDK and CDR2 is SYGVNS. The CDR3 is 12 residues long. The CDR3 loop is CASRGAGAPLHF. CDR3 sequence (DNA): TGTGCCAGCAGGGGGGCGGGGGCCCCCCTCCACTTT.

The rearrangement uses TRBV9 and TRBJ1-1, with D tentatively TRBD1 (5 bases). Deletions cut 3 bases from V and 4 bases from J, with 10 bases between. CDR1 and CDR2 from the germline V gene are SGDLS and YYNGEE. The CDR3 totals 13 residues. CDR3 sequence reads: CASSELGGTEAFF. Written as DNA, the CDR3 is TGTGCCAGCAGCGAACTTGGGGGCACTGAAGCTTTCTTT.

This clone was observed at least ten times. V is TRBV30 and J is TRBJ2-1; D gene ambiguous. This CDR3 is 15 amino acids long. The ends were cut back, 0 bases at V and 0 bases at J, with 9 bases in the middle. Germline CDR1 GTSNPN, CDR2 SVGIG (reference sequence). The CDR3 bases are TGTGCCTGGAGTGTACCTGGAAGCTCCTACAATGAGCAGTTCTTC. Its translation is CAWSVPGSSYNEQFF.

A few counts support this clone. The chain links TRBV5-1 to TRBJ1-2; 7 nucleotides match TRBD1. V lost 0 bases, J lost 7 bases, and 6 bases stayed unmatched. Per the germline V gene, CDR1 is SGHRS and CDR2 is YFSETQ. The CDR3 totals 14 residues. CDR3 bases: TGCGCCAGCAGCTTGGATACAGGGGATAGTGGCTACACCTTC. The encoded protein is CASSLDTGDSGYTF. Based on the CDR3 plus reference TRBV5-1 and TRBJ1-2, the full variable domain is KAGVTQTPRYLIKTRGQQVTLSCSPISGHRSVSWYQQTPGQGLQFLFEYFSETQRNKGNFPGRFSGRQFSNSRSEMNVSTLELGDSALYLCASSLDTGDSGYTFGSGTRLTVV.

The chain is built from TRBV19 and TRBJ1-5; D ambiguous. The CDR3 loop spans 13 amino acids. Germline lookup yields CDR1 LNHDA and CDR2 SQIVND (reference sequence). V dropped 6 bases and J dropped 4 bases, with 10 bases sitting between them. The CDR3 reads CASSTVGNQPQHF. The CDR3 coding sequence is TGTGCCAGTAGCACAGTGGGGAATCAGCCCCAGCATTTT.

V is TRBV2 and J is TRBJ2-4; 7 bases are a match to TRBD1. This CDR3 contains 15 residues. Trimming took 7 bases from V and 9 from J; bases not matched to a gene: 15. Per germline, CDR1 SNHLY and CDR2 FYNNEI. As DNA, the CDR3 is TGTGCCAGCACCCAAGGGGGCAGGGCGAACAGCATTCAGTACTTC. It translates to CASTQGGRANSIQYF. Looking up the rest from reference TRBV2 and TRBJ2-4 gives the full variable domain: EPEVTQTPSHQVTQMGQEVILRCVPISNHLYFYWYRQILGQKVEFLVSFYNNEISEKSEIFDDQFSVERPDGSNFTLKIRSTKLEDSAMYFCASTQGGRANSIQYFGAGTRLSVL.

This chain's CDR3 is CASSYSRQVGYTF. CDR3 DNA sequence: TGTGCCAGCAGTTACTCGAGGCAGGTTGGCTACACCTTC. This chain links TRBV6-5 with TRBJ1-2; no clear D gene. This CDR3 spans 13 amino acids. V was shortened by 0 bases and J by 7 bases, with 9 bases between the two germline ends. Germline V CDR1 and CDR2: MNHEY, SVGAGI.

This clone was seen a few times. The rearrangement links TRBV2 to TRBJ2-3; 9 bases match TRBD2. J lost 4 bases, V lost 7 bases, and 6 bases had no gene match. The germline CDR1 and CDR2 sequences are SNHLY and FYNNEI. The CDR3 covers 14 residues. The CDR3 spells CASNKAGGADTQYF. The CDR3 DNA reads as TGTGCCAGCAATAAAGCGGGGGGCGCAGATACGCAGTATTTT.

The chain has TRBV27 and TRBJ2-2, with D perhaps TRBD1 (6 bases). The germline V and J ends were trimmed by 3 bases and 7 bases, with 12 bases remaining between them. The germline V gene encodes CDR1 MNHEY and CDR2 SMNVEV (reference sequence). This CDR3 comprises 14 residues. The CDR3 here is CASSLDRAYGELFF. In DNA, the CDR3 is TGTGCCAGCAGTTTGGACAGAGCCTACGGGGAGCTGTTTTTT.

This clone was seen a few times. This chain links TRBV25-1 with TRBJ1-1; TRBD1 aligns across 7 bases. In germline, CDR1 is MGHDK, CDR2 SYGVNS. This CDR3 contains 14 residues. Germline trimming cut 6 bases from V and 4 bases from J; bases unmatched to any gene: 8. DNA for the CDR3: TGTGCCAGCAGCTCGACAGGGTACCGCACTGAAGCTTTCTTT. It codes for CASSSTGYRTEAFF.

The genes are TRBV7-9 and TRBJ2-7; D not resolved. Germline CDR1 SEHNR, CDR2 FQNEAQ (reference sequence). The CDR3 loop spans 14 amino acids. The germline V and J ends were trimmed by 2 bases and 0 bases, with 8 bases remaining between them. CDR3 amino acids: CASSLQGLSYEQYF. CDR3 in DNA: TGTGCCAGCAGCTTACAAGGCCTCTCCTACGAGCAGTACTTC.

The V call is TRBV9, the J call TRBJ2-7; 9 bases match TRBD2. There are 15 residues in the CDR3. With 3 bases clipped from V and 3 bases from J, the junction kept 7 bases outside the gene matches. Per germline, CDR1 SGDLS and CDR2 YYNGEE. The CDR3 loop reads CASSALGLADYEQYF. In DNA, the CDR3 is TGTGCCAGCAGCGCTCTGGGACTAGCCGACTACGAGCAGTACTTC.

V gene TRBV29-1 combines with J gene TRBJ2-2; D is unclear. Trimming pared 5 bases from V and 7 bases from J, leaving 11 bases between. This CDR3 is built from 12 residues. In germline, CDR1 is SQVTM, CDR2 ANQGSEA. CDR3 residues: CSVLGNGGELFF. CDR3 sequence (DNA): TGCAGCGTTCTGGGTAATGGCGGGGAGCTGTTTTTT.

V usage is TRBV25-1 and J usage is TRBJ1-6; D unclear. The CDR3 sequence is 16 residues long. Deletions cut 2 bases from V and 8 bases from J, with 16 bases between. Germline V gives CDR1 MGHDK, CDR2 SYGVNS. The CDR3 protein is CASSEGEAFGYSPLHF. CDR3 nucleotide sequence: TGTGCCAGCAGTGAAGGGGAGGCTTTTGGTTATTCACCCCTCCACTTT.

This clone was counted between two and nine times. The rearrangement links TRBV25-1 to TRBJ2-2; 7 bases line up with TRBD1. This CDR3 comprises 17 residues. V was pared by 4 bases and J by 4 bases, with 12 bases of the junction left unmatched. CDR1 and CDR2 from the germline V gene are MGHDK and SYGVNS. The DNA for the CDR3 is TGTGCCAGCAGTGTTCGCCTCGGGACAGTGGGCACCGGGGAGCTGTTTTTT. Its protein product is CASSVRLGTVGTGELFF. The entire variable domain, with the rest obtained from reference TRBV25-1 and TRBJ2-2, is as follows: EADIYQTPRYLVIGTGKKITLECSQTMGHDKMYWYQQDPGMELHLIHYSYGVNSTEKGDLSSESTVSRIRTEHFPLTLESARPSHTSQYLCASSVRLGTVGTGELFFGEGSRLTVL.

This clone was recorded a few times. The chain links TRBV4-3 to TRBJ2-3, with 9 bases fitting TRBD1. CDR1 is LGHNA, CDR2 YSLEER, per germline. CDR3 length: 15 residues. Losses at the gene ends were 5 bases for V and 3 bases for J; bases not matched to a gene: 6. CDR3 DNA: TGCGCCAGCAGCAAAGGACAGGGGAGGACAGATACGCAGTATTTT. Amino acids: CASSKGQGRTDTQYF.

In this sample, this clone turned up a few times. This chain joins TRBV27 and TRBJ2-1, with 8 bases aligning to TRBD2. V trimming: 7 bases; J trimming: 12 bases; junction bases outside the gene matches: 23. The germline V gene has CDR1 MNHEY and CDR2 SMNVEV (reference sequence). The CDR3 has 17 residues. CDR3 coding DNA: TGTGCCAGCAAAGGCCACCTCGGTGAGCGGGGGCCCTCCCGGCAGTTCTTC. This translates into CASKGHLGERGPSRQFF.

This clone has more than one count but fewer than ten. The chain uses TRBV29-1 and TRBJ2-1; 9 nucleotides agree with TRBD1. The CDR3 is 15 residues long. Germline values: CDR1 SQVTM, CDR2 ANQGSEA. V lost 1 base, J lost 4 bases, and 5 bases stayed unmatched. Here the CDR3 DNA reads TGCAGCGTTGAAGGGGGACAGGGAAGATACAATGAGCAGTTCTTC. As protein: CSVEGGQGRYNEQFF.

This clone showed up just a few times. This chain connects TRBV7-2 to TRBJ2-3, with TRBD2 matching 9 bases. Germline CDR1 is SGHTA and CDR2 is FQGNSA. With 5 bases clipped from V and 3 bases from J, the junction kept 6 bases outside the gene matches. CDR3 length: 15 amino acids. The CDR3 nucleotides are TGTGCCAGCAGCCCCCAGAGCGGGGGGACAGATACGCAGTATTTT. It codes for CASSPQSGGTDTQYF.

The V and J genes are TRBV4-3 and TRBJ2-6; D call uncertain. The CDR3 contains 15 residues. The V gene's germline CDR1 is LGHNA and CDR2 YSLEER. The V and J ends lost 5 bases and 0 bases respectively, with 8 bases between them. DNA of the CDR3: TGCGCCAGCAGCATAAAGAGCTCTGGGGCCAACGTCCTGACTTTC. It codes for CASSIKSSGANVLTF.

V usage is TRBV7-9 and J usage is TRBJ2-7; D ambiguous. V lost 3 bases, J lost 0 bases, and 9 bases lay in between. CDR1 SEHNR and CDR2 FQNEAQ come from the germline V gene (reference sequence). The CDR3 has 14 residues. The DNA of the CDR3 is TGTGCCAGCAGCTTGAGGTCGGGCTCCTACGAGCAGTACGTC. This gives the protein CASSLRSGSYEQYV.

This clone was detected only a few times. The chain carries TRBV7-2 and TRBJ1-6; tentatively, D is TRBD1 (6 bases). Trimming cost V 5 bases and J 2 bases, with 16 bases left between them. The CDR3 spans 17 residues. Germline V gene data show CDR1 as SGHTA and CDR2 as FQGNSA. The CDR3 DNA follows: TGTGCCAGCAGCCCTTGGGGGCTACCGGCCTATAATTCACCCCTCCACTTT. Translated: CASSPWGLPAYNSPLHF.

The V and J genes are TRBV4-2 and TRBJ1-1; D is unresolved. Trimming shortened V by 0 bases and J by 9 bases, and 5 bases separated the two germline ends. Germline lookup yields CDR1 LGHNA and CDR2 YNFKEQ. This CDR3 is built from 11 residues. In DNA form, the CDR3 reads TGTGCCAGCAGCCAAGAGAGTCAAGCTTTCTTT. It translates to CASSQESQAFF.

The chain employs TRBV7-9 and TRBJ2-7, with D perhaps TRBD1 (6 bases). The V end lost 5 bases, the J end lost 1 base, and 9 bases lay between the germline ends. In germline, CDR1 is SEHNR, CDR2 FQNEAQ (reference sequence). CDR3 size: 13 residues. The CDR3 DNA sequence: TGTGCCAGCAGCCCAAGGGGGTCCTACGAGCAGTACTTC. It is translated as CASSPRGSYEQYF. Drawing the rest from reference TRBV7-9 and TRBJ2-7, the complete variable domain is DTGVSQNPRHKITKRGQNVTFRCDPISEHNRLYWYRQTLGQGPEFLTYFQNEAQLEKSRLLSDRFSAERPKGSFSTLEIQRTEQGDSAMYLCASSPRGSYEQYFGPGTRLTVT.